This T cell receptor beta chain was obtained from a study of shared clonotypes between healthy human individuals. Study context: Aged 18 to 49, the donors were two women and a few men. For every donor, three CD4 naive, three CD4 memory, two CD8 naive and one CD8 memory plates were used.

Between the trimmed V and J ends, which lost 0 bases and 8 bases, there was a span of 13 bases. From germline, CDR1 is KGHSH and CDR2 LQKENI. The CDR3 consists of 15 residues. About this clone: What it recognizes is unknown.

Study results and limitations: Generation of non-shared clonotypes was less probable than generation of clonotypes shared by all four donors.

Assay execution proceeded at the deep level. Assay: immunoSEQ multiplex PCR; the TCRdb copy retains only in-frame clones and omits some. Of 1,100,000 or so clones listed, around 82% are singletons. The chain carries TRBV18 and TRBJ1-4; D gene uncertain. Sequencing was done on a sample of memory CD4+ T cells from PBMCs. Subset given: CD45RA-negative fraction. The sequence came from a man between 18 and 35 years old in good health. Some clones in this sample may be carry-over from other donors' samples. This chain's CDR3 is CASSPPAGIGEKLFF. The CDR3 DNA is TGTGCCAGCTCACCACCGGCGGGAATAGGAGAAAAACTGTTTTTT.